One and the same sample provided the 22 T cell receptor beta chains below, sequenced in a study of beta chain features in type 1 diabetes. The entirety of the isolated RNA underwent reverse transcription, so expressed TCRB transcripts were sequenced. Sequencing used immunoSEQ multiplex PCR; TCRdb keeps in-frame clones, though not all of them. The sample has almost 350,000 clones; 8% are singletons. Material: central memory CD4+ T cells from blood. These receptors all come from a woman aged 18-29 years in good health.

This clone was recorded a few times. The chain couples TRBV2 to TRBJ1-4; 10 nucleotides align to TRBD1. The V gene's germline CDR1 is SNHLY and CDR2 FYNNEI. V shed 8 bases and J 4 bases; nucleotides not matched to a gene: 7. The CDR3 consists of 15 residues. Here the CDR3 DNA reads TGTGCCAGCGGAGTAGGGACAGGGGTTAATGAAAAACTGTTTTTT. It encodes CASGVGTGVNEKLFF.

This chain joins TRBV19 and TRBJ2-3; D gene uncertain. CDR3 size: 14 residues. Germline loops: CDR1 LNHDA, CDR2 SQIVND (reference sequence). V dropped 3 bases and J dropped 2 bases, with 9 bases sitting between them. The CDR3 loop is CASSIVHTTDTQYF. CDR3 in DNA: TGTGCCAGTAGTATTGTTCATACCACAGATACGCAGTATTTT.

In this sample, this clone turned up many times. The V call is TRBV4-1, the J call TRBJ2-5; D remains unclear. V lost 4 bases to trimming and J lost 4 bases, with 10 bases between them. The CDR3 is made up of 13 amino acids. Looked up from germline, CDR1 is MGHRA and CDR2 is YSYEKL. The CDR3 DNA is TGCGCCAGCAGCCCAACCATGGGAGAGACCCAGTACTTC. Translated, it gives CASSPTMGETQYF.

The chain is built from TRBV4-3 and TRBJ2-5; 12 bases fit TRBD2. The CDR3 covers 17 residues. V was pared by 1 base and J by 4 bases, with 7 bases of the junction left unmatched. Germline CDR1 reads LGHNA; CDR2 reads YSLEER. CDR3 amino acids: CASSQGNEGLAGETQYF. The CDR3 region has the DNA TGCGCCAGCAGCCAAGGGAACGAGGGACTAGCGGGAGAGACCCAGTACTTC.

This clone was recorded a few times. The J gene is TRBJ1-1, the V gene TRBV5-1; D call uncertain. CDR1 SGHRS and CDR2 YFSETQ come from the germline V gene. This CDR3 is 13 amino acids long. Trimming removed 4 bases from V and 8 bases from J, with 15 bases in between. CDR3 coding DNA: TGCGCCAGCAGCCGCGAGGGTCGGCCAGAAGCTTTCTTT. It yields the protein CASSREGRPEAFF.

This clone was detected a few times. This chain joins TRBV5-8 and TRBJ2-7; D remains unclear. Trimming cost V 6 bases and J 2 bases, with 3 bases left between them. Germline V lookup: CDR1 SGHTS, CDR2 YDEGEE. The CDR3 is 10 residues long. The DNA for the CDR3 is TGTGCCAGCATACCCTACGAGCAGTACTTC. Protein: CASIPYEQYF.

This clone has a handful of counts. This sample also contains other DNA sequences that code for the same CDR3. The J gene is TRBJ1-4, the V gene TRBV2; D unclear. The CDR3 contains 11 residues. V was shortened by 6 bases and J by 8 bases, with 7 bases between the two germline ends. Germline assignment: CDR1 SNHLY and CDR2 FYNNEI. CDR3 in amino acids: CASSVGEKLFF. CDR3 DNA sequence: TGTGCCAGCAGCGTGGGGGAAAAACTGTTTTTT. The variable domain in full, with the rest retrieved from reference TRBV2 and TRBJ1-4, is EPEVTQTPSHQVTQMGQEVILRCVPISNHLYFYWYRQILGQKVEFLVSFYNNEISEKSEIFDDQFSVERPDGSNFTLKIRSTKLEDSAMYFCASSVGEKLFFGSGTQLSVL.

This clone has a handful of counts. This chain uses TRBV9 with TRBJ2-2, with D unresolved. The CDR3 is 14 amino acids. Trimming left V 0 bases short and J 6 bases short, with 9 bases between. Germline loops: CDR1 SGDLS, CDR2 YYNGEE. As DNA, the CDR3 is TGTGCCAGCAGCGTAGATAGTTGGGCCGGGGAGCTGTTTTTT. This gives the protein CASSVDSWAGELFF.

The rearrangement uses TRBV29-1 and TRBJ2-7, with 8 positions matching TRBD2. The germline CDR1 and CDR2 sequences are SQVTM and ANQGSEA. J lost 4 bases, V lost 6 bases, and 8 bases had no gene match. This CDR3 spans 13 amino acids. The CDR3 region is CSVGGATSYEQYF. Written as DNA, the CDR3 is TGCAGCGTCGGGGGGGCGACCTCTTACGAGCAGTACTTC.

The chain recombines TRBV7-2 with TRBJ2-1, with 10 positions matching TRBD1. The CDR3 has 15 residues. The germline CDR1 and CDR2 sequences are SGHTA and FQGNSA. J lost 8 bases, V lost 3 bases, and 7 bases had no gene match. The CDR3 protein is CASSFRQGALDEQFF. In nucleotides, the CDR3 is TGTGCCAGCAGCTTCCGACAGGGGGCATTGGATGAGCAGTTCTTC.

V is TRBV6-5 and J is TRBJ2-1; D possibly corresponds to TRBD1 (5 bases). Germline V gene data show CDR1 as MNHEY and CDR2 as SVGAGI. Trimming took off 4 bases at V and 4 bases at J, with 8 bases between the two ends. CDR3 size: 13 residues. In nucleotides, the CDR3 is TGTGCCAGCAGTTTCAACAGGTACAATGAGCAGTTCTTC. Its protein product is CASSFNRYNEQFF.

This rearrangement joins TRBV29-1 to TRBJ2-3; possibly TRBD2 for D (5 bases). This CDR3 spans 11 amino acids. V was shortened by 3 bases and J by 8 bases, with 9 bases between the two germline ends. Per the germline V gene, CDR1 is SQVTM and CDR2 is ANQGSEA. CDR3 sequence: CSVDDYGTQYF. The CDR3 DNA follows: TGCAGCGTTGACGACTATGGTACGCAGTATTTT.

The CDR3 protein is CASSRDRGTDTQYF. In nucleotides, the CDR3 is TGTGCCAGCAGCCGAGACAGGGGCACAGATACGCAGTATTTT. The V gene is TRBV11-2, the J gene TRBJ2-3, with TRBD1 matching 7 bases. Germline CDR1 reads SGHAT; CDR2 reads FQNNGV. The CDR3 is 14 residues long. The V gene end was trimmed by 5 bases and the J gene end by 1 base; junction bases not matched to a gene: 3.

The V call is TRBV7-2, the J call TRBJ2-5, with 9 bases fitting TRBD1. V shed 5 bases and J 5 bases; nucleotides not matched to a gene: 12. This CDR3 contains 16 residues. CDR1 SGHTA and CDR2 FQGNSA come from the germline V gene. CDR3 amino acids: CASSPTRGQGSETQYF. The CDR3 DNA sequence: TGTGCCAGCAGCCCCACCCGGGGACAGGGTTCGGAGACCCAGTACTTC.

The rearrangement joins TRBV7-6 to TRBJ2-5, with a possible D match to TRBD2 (5 bases). This CDR3 is 19 amino acids long. The V and J ends lost 1 base and 5 bases respectively, with 26 bases between them. Germline V gene lookup returns CDR1 SGHVS and CDR2 FNYEAQ. CDR3 sequence reads: CASSLGLGWSEGSLETQYF. Written as DNA, the CDR3 is TGTGCCAGCAGCTTAGGTTTGGGGTGGAGTGAGGGCTCTTTGGAGACCCAGTACTTC.

This clone has at least ten counts. V gene TRBV7-9 combines with J gene TRBJ1-5, with 7 bases lining up with TRBD1. CDR3 length: 15 amino acids. The junction had 6 bases not matched to a gene; V was cut back by 4 bases and J by 3 bases. Germline V gene data show CDR1 as SEHNR and CDR2 as FQNEAQ (reference sequence). The CDR3 here is CASSYTGDTNQPQHF. CDR3 DNA: TGTGCCAGCAGCTACACAGGGGACACCAATCAGCCCCAGCATTTT.

This clone was seen a handful of times. Here the CDR3 reads CASSREDADTQYF. CDR3 bases: TGTGCCAGCAGCCGGGAGGACGCAGATACGCAGTATTTT. V is TRBV7-2 and J is TRBJ2-3; 7 nucleotides line up with TRBD2. V gave up 5 bases and J gave up 4 bases; unmatched junction bases: 3. CDR1 and CDR2 from the germline V gene are SGHTA and FQGNSA. The length of the CDR3 is 13 residues.

This clone was counted only a few times. The rearrangement uses TRBV18 and TRBJ2-5, with TRBD1 matching 7 bases. The CDR3 extends over 14 amino acids. The V gene's germline CDR1 is KGHSH and CDR2 LQKENI. Losses at the gene ends were 4 bases for V and 5 bases for J; bases not matched to a gene: 7. The DNA for the CDR3 is TGTGCCAGCTCACGACAGGGATCGGGGGAGACCCAGTACTTC. Its translation is CASSRQGSGETQYF.

This clone was seen a handful of times. The chain joins TRBV6-5 to TRBJ2-7, with 11 bases aligning to TRBD2. Germline V gene sequence: CDR1 MNHEY, CDR2 SVGAGI. V trimming: 6 bases; J trimming: 7 bases; junction bases outside the gene matches: 11. This CDR3 has 15 residues. CDR3 region: CASSRGLAGGGEQYF. The CDR3 DNA sequence: TGTGCCAGCAGCAGAGGCCTAGCGGGAGGCGGTGAGCAGTACTTC.

There are a few counts of this clone. The genes are TRBV7-2 and TRBJ2-1; TRBD2 matches at 8 bases. This CDR3 comprises 13 residues. From germline, CDR1 is SGHTA and CDR2 FQGNSA. V dropped 4 bases and J dropped 7; count of bases not matched to a gene: 3. The CDR3 coding sequence is TGTGCCAGCAGCTGGGGACTAGAAAATGAGCAGTTCTTC. Protein product: CASSWGLENEQFF.

In the case of this clone: Other DNA sequences in this specimen translate into the identical CDR3. The rearrangement uses TRBV28 and TRBJ2-7; D perhaps matches TRBD1 (6 bases). Germline V gives CDR1 MDHEN, CDR2 SYDVKM. The length of the CDR3 is 13 residues. Trimming left V 6 bases short and J 0 bases short, with 9 bases between. The CDR3 DNA is TGTGCCAGCAGGACAGGTAGCTCCTACGAGCAGTACTTC. Encoded protein: CASRTGSSYEQYF.

This clone was seen at least ten times. The chain couples TRBV29-1 to TRBJ2-1, with 8 positions matching TRBD2. CDR3 length equals 12 residues. Trimming took 7 bases from V and 12 from J; bases not matched to a gene: 11. Germline CDR1 is SQVTM and CDR2 is ANQGSEA. The DNA of the CDR3 is TGCAGCGCCGAATCGGGGGGGCGGGTGCAGTTCTTC. This encodes CSAESGGRVQFF.